This TCR beta chain was recorded in a study of neurological immune-mediated disorders. This clonotype occurred many times. The J segment lost 9 bases and the V segment lost 4 bases, leaving 5 bases of the junction unmatched. This CDR3 has 15 amino acids. CDR1 is MNHEY, CDR2 SMNVEV, per germline (reference sequence). Time point of the sample: longitudinal time-point 1 (baseline). TCRdb itself ran the 5' RACE reads through MiXCR, one entry per CDR3 protein. The sample yields 60,000 to 90,000 distinct CDR3 sequences, roughly 10% seen once. The sample was PBMCs. The sequence was collected from a man between 25 and 39 years old in good health. This chain joins TRBV27 and TRBJ2-1; 14 bases match TRBD2. The DNA for the CDR3 is TGTGCCAGCAGTTCGGGACTAGCGGGAGACCGTGAGCAGTTCTTC. As protein: CASSSGLAGDREQFF.